A selection of T cell receptor beta chains follows, all from one sample in a study of Graves' ophthalmopathy and Graves' hyperthyroidism. TCRdb re-derived calls from the multiplex PCR reads in MiXCR, one entry per CDR3 protein. Seen here are approximately 160,000 distinct CDR3 sequences, approximately 40% observed once, and the top ten hold approximately 9%. Material for sequencing was peripheral blood. The source of these receptors is a man between 25 and 39 years old with Graves' ophthalmopathy. CDR3s include the opening cysteine and the closing phenylalanine or tryptophan. Fields, in order: J gene, D gene, clone size, V gene, CDR3 DNA, CDR3 protein. D genes are given only for firm matches. Only some rows state a clone size, as once, few, many or a class for expanded clones.

TRBJ2-2,TRBD2,many,TRBV2,TGTGCCAGCAGTGTTTTAGCGGGAGTCCCCGGGGAGCTGTTTTTT,CASSVLAGVPGELFF
TRBJ2-7,-,-,TRBV9,TGTGCCAGCAGCGAAGGAGGTTTCTCCCACGAGCAGTACTTC,CASSEGGFSHEQYF
TRBJ1-3,TRBD1,many,TRBV28,TGTGCCAGTTTAGCGGGACAGGGGGCGTCTGGAAACACCATATATTTT,CASLAGQGASGNTIYF
TRBJ2-7,TRBD1,many,TRBV6-1,TGTGCCAGCAGTGAAAGTGCAGGGGGCGCCTTCTACGAGCAGTACTTC,CASSESAGGAFYEQYF
TRBJ2-7,TRBD2,-,TRBV6-1,TGTGCCAGCAGTGAAATACCTTGGACTAGCAATTACGAGCAGTACTTC,CASSEIPWTSNYEQYF
TRBJ1-2,TRBD1,many,TRBV4-3,TGCGCCAGCAGCCAAGATCATTGGCAGGGGGCGGGGGGCTACACCTTC,CASSQDHWQGAGGYTF
TRBJ1-2,-,once,TRBV20-1,TGCAGTGCTAGGCCGGACAGCCGAGCTAACTATGGCTACACCTTC,CSARPDSRANYGYTF
TRBJ1-1,TRBD1,-,TRBV6-5,TGTGCCAGCAGTTTCGCCAGGGGGCATAGAGCTTTCTTT,CASSFARGHRAFF
TRBJ2-7,TRBD2,once,TRBV12-5,TGTGCTAGTGGTTTGGACGAGACTAGCGGCGGCTTC,CASGLDETSGGF
TRBJ2-2,-,-,TRBV7-6,TGTGCCAGCAGGCAGGGTTCCCCGAACACCGGGGAGCTGTTTTTT,CASRQGSPNTGELFF
TRBJ1-6,TRBD1,many,TRBV27,TGTGCCAGCAGTTTGGGGACAGGACCTTCACCCCTCCACTTT,CASSLGTGPSPLHF
TRBJ1-6,-,-,TRBV6-5,TGTGCCAGCAGTTACCGCACCTATTCACCCCTCCACTTT,CASSYRTYSPLHF
TRBJ1-1,-,many,TRBV19,TGTGCCAGTAGTATAGGGTCCCGCCAGGCTTTCTTT,CASSIGSRQAFF
TRBJ1-6,-,many,TRBV11-2,TGTGCCAGCAGCTTAGCCGGGGGCGGGGGAAGGAATAATTCACCCCTCCACTTT,CASSLAGGGGRNNSPLHF
TRBJ2-5,TRBD2,-,TRBV12-3/TRBV12-4,TGTGCCAGCAGAGGGGGACTAGCGGGAGTTGAAGAGACCCAGTACTTC,CASRGGLAGVEETQYF
TRBJ1-5,-,-,TRBV12-3/TRBV12-4,TGTGCCAGCAGTTTAGTGGTGGGGCGACAGCCCCAGCATTTT,CASSLVVGRQPQHF